These 15 T cell receptor beta chains originate from one sample sequenced in a study of blood T cells in healthy people across ages. Primed by a sample-barcoded 5' primer and a J-beta primer mix, a second PCR proceeded for roughly 6 to 12 cycles. TCRdb re-analysed the 5' RACE reads in MiXCR, keeping a single row per CDR3 protein. The table records about 640,000 distinct CDR3 sequences, about 28% of them present only once. The sequenced sample consisted of blood. These receptors were obtained from a woman older than 75 in good health.

Note on this clonotype: This may be a read error, as it is one base from a much larger clone. J is TRBJ2-5 and V is TRBV20-1; 10 nucleotides align to TRBD2. CDR1 is DFQATT and CDR2 is SNEGSKA in the germline V gene (reference sequence). Unmatched junction bases numbered 8, after V lost 0 bases and J lost 7 bases. The CDR3 contains 15 residues. The CDR3 sequence is CSARESSSGGGTQYF. CDR3 sequence (DNA): TGCAGTGCTAGAGAGTCTTCTAGCGGGGGAGGGACCCAGTACTTC.

This clonotype was detected a few times. A much more abundant neighbour one base away suggests this may be a read error. The chain is built from TRBV10-3 and TRBJ2-5; 8 nucleotides agree with TRBD2. The closer fit of TRBJ2-1 to the DNA end suggests the J call may be wrong. There are 14 residues in the CDR3. The germline gives CDR1 ENHRY, CDR2 SYGVKD. CDR3 loop: CAIATGGSQETQFF. CDR3 DNA sequence: TGTGCCATCGCTACGGGGGGGAGCCAAGAGACCCAGTTCTTC.

This clonotype was picked up many times. The V and J genes are TRBV5-1 and TRBJ2-1, with TRBD2 as a possible D gene (6 bases). V dropped 0 bases and J dropped 12 bases, with 19 bases sitting between them. The CDR3 runs 15 residues. Germline V gene data show CDR1 as SGHRS and CDR2 as YFSETQ. The CDR3 is CASSLEGRGGNRQFF. CDR3 sequence (DNA): TGCGCCAGCAGCTTGGAAGGACGGGGAGGTAATCGGCAGTTCTTC.

This clonotype was counted many times. The chain joins TRBV5-1 to TRBJ2-7; the D gene is possibly TRBD2 (6 bases). CDR3 length: 15 residues. Germline V gives CDR1 SGHRS, CDR2 YFSETQ. V lost 0 bases and J lost 7, with 17 bases in between. In nucleotides, the CDR3 is TGCGCCAGCAGCTTGGGGGCCGGGGGTGAGGGGGAGCAGTACTTC. Translating it yields CASSLGAGGEGEQYF.

This rearrangement joins TRBV20-1 to TRBJ2-2; TRBD2 agrees at 10 bases. V lost 0 bases and J lost 2; bases outside the gene matches: 9. This CDR3 has 18 residues. Germline-derived CDR1 and CDR2 are DFQATT and SNEGSKA (reference sequence). DNA of the CDR3: TGCAGTGCTAGAGATGAAGTAGCGGGGGGATTTAACACCGGGGAGCTGTTTTTT. Its protein product is CSARDEVAGGFNTGELFF.

V is TRBV7-9 and J is TRBJ1-1; no definite D call. Germline V gives CDR1 SEHNR, CDR2 FQNEAQ (reference sequence). Trimming took 2 bases from V and 1 from J, leaving 5 bases between them. This CDR3 has 13 amino acids. CDR3 sequence: CASSLPANTEAFF. The CDR3 DNA follows: TGTGCCAGCAGCTTACCAGCGAACACTGAAGCTTTCTTT. The full variable domain, rest sourced from reference TRBV7-9 and TRBJ1-1, is DTGVSQNPRHKITKRGQNVTFRCDPISEHNRLYWYRQTLGQGPEFLTYFQNEAQLEKSRLLSDRFSAERPKGSFSTLEIQRTEQGDSAMYLCASSLPANTEAFFGQGTRLTVV.

This chain connects TRBV5-4 to TRBJ2-2; 8 nucleotides line up with TRBD1. The CDR3 sequence is 14 residues long. Germline-derived CDR1 and CDR2 are SGHNT and YYREEE (reference sequence). V was clipped by 4 bases and J by 7 bases; unmatched bases: 6. The CDR3 loop reads CASSRTGKGGELFF. CDR3 nucleotides: TGTGCCAGCAGCAGGACAGGGAAAGGCGGGGAGCTGTTTTTT.

Comment on this clonotype: A single base separates this from a much larger clone, so it may be a read error. This sequence joins TRBV7-9 and TRBJ2-1; maybe TRBD1 (6 bases). The better agreement between TRBJ2-7 and the DNA end casts doubt on the J call. The CDR3 covers 14 residues. Germline loops: CDR1 SEHNR, CDR2 FQNEAQ (reference sequence). Here the CDR3 reads CASSLATGPHEQYF. The CDR3 region has the DNA TGTGCCAGCAGCTTAGCCACAGGGCCCCACGAGCAGTACTTC.

This clonotype was counted many times. The chain is built from TRBV28 and TRBJ2-6, with D perhaps assigned TRBD1 or TRBD2 (6 bases each). CDR1 and CDR2 (germline): MDHEN, SYDVKM. The CDR3 totals 18 residues. V lost 7 bases and J lost 1, with 20 bases in between. For the CDR3, the DNA is TGTGCCAGCAACCTCCTAGGGGGGAAAGGGTCTGGGGCCAACGTCCTGACTTTC. Translation gives CASNLLGGKGSGANVLTF.

This clonotype was seen ten or more times. The chain has TRBV10-3 and TRBJ2-5, with a tentative D call TRBD1 (6 bases). Trimming took 3 bases from V and 3 from J, leaving 11 bases between them. The CDR3 consists of 14 residues. In germline, CDR1 is ENHRY, CDR2 SYGVKD. The CDR3 nucleotides read TGTGCCATCAGTGAACGGACAGCAGAAGAGACCCAGTACTTC. It encodes CAISERTAEETQYF.

This clonotype was observed many times. This chain's CDR3 is CASSLLGAHNEQFF. In DNA form, the CDR3 reads TGTGCCAGCAGCTTACTCGGGGCCCACAATGAGCAGTTCTTC. This chain links TRBV7-2 with TRBJ2-1; the D call may be TRBD1 or TRBD2 (5 bases each). There are 14 residues in the CDR3. V lost 2 bases and J lost 5, with 10 bases in between. Germline lookup yields CDR1 SGHTA and CDR2 FQGNSA.

This clonotype was seen many times. The chain has TRBV7-2 and TRBJ1-2, with 9 bases matching TRBD1. From germline, CDR1 is SGHTA and CDR2 FQGNSA. The CDR3 length is 15 residues. The V and J ends lost 1 base and 6 bases, in that order; junction bases with no gene match: 6. DNA for the CDR3: TGTGCCAGCAGCTTAGATCCCACAGGGGGCAATGGCTACACCTTC. The encoded protein is CASSLDPTGGNGYTF.

This clonotype was seen repeatedly, ten times or more. This chain connects TRBV20-1 to TRBJ2-5; the D gene is possibly TRBD1 (6 bases). Germline CDR1 is DFQATT and CDR2 is SNEGSKA (reference sequence). The CDR3 is made up of 12 amino acids. Deletions cut 6 bases from V and 5 bases from J, with 13 bases between. This CDR3 is CSALGGSETQYF. The CDR3 nucleotides read TGCAGTGCCCTAGGGGGTTCGGAGACCCAGTACTTC.

As regards this clonotype: Sequence at one end of the junction differs from germline and may be a read error. The gene calls are TRBV20-1 and TRBJ2-3; 9 bases align to TRBD2. The germline gives CDR1 DFQATT, CDR2 SNEGSKA (reference sequence). This CDR3 region has 15 residues. The CDR3 loop is CSTRDRRGGEDTQYF. CDR3 nucleotide sequence: TGCAGTACTAGAGATCGGCGCGGGGGGGAAGATACGCAGTATTTT.

Many counts were recorded for this clonotype. The rearrangement joins TRBV20-1 to TRBJ2-7, with 15 bases fitting TRBD2. CDR3 length: 18 residues. Germline V gives CDR1 DFQATT, CDR2 SNEGSKA (reference sequence). With 2 bases clipped from V and 2 bases from J, the junction kept 10 bases outside the gene matches. CDR3 DNA: TGCAGTGCTAGACCAACTCGGACTAGCGGGGGGGTTCCCTACGAGCAGTACTTC. As protein: CSARPTRTSGGVPYEQYF.